Shown below are 15 T cell receptor beta chains from a single sample sequenced in a study of blood T cells in healthy people across ages. A sample-barcoded 5' primer and a J-beta primer mix were used in a second PCR of roughly 7 to 11 cycles. TCRdb redid the calling of the 5' RACE reads with MiXCR, one entry per CDR3 protein. The repertoire consists of roughly 720,000 distinct CDR3 sequences, with 40% to 65% occurring once and the leading ten covering around 40%. The sample comprised blood. The receptors come from an elderly man in good health.

This chain links TRBV9 with TRBJ2-3; 9 bases are shared with TRBD1. Per the germline V gene, CDR1 is SGDLS and CDR2 is YYNGEE. The CDR3 length is 18 residues. After removal of 0 bases from V and 3 bases from J, the junction contained 11 bases not matched to a gene. The CDR3 coding sequence is TGTGCCAGCAGCGTAGAGGGATACGGGGACAGGGAGACAGATACGCAGTATTTT. Translated, it gives CASSVEGYGDRETDTQYF.

This chain connects TRBV2 to TRBJ2-3, with TRBD1 identical over 8 bases. Germline values: CDR1 SNHLY, CDR2 FYNNEI. V lost 3 bases to trimming and J lost 1 base; unmatched junction nucleotides: 3. The CDR3 contains 15 residues. The CDR3 DNA reads TGTGCCAGCAGTGATCAGGGGGCCCGCACAGATACGCAGTATTTT. Amino acid sequence: CASSDQGARTDTQYF. The complete variable domain, with remaining parts taken from reference TRBV2 and TRBJ2-3, reads EPEVTQTPSHQVTQMGQEVILRCVPISNHLYFYWYRQILGQKVEFLVSFYNNEISEKSEIFDDQFSVERPDGSNFTLKIRSTKLEDSAMYFCASSDQGARTDTQYFGPGTRLTVL.

This chain links TRBV12-3 or TRBV12-4 with TRBJ1-2, with TRBD1 identical over 8 bases. There are 11 residues in the CDR3. V lost 8 bases, J lost 8 bases, and 4 bases stayed unmatched. In DNA, the CDR3 is TGTGCCAGCGGACAGGGTGTAGGCTACACCTTC. This gives the protein CASGQGVGYTF.

This clonotype was counted a few times. J is TRBJ2-1 and V is TRBV4-1; 10 bases match TRBD2. The CDR3 contains 16 residues. J lost 7 bases, V lost 4 bases, and 10 bases had no gene match. Germline CDR1 reads MGHRA; CDR2 reads YSYEKL. CDR3 nucleotide sequence: TGCGCCAGCAGCCCCCTCGCGAGCGGGGGGGTTAATGAGCAGTTCTTC. This encodes CASSPLASGGVNEQFF.

In this sample, this clonotype turned up a few times. The V gene is TRBV5-1, the J gene TRBJ2-6; 7 nucleotides match TRBD1. Germline V gives CDR1 SGHRS, CDR2 YFSETQ. V gave up 3 bases and J gave up 2 bases; unmatched junction bases: 5. The CDR3 is made up of 16 amino acids. The CDR3 DNA is TGCGCCAGCAGCTCGTATACAGGGGCTGGGGCCAACGTCCTGACTTTC. Its protein is CASSSYTGAGANVLTF.

This clonotype was picked up one time. The chain is built from TRBV12-3 or TRBV12-4 and TRBJ2-5; D call uncertain. With 3 bases removed from V and 5 bases from J, the gap between germline ends came to 16 bases. The length of the CDR3 is 15 residues. Here the CDR3 reads CASSFRFLLGETQYF. The DNA for the CDR3 is TGTGCCAGCAGTTTTAGGTTCCTCTTGGGGGAGACCCAGTACTTC.

V is TRBV3-1 and J is TRBJ2-1, with TRBD2 matching 7 bases. V was clipped by 2 bases and J by 5 bases; unmatched bases: 6. Germline loops: CDR1 LGHDT, CDR2 YNNKEL (reference sequence). There are 15 residues in the CDR3. The CDR3 nucleotides are TGTGCCAGCAGCCAACGGGGGGACTTAGACAATGAGCAGTTCTTC. This codes for CASSQRGDLDNEQFF.

The chain uses TRBV27 and TRBJ1-5; maybe TRBD1 (5 bases). Germline V gene sequence: CDR1 MNHEY, CDR2 SMNVEV (reference sequence). The CDR3 is made up of 14 amino acids. Deletions cut 5 bases from V and 4 bases from J, with 12 bases between. CDR3 region: CASSPGRWNQPQHF. CDR3 DNA sequence: TGTGCCAGCAGTCCAGGGCGATGGAATCAGCCCCAGCATTTT.

V usage is TRBV3-1 and J usage is TRBJ2-4, with no clear D. The J call is doubtful: the DNA matches TRBJ2-7 better. CDR3 size: 12 residues. CDR1 and CDR2 (germline): LGHDT, YNNKEL (reference sequence). As DNA, the CDR3 is TGTGCCAGCAGCCAAGTTACCCACGAGCAGTACTTC. Translated: CASSQVTHEQYF.

The rearrangement links TRBV20-1 to TRBJ2-1; 8 nucleotides line up with TRBD2. V was pared by 6 bases and J by 8 bases, with 12 bases of the junction left unmatched. Germline values: CDR1 DFQATT, CDR2 SNEGSKA (reference sequence). The CDR3 extends over 14 amino acids. CDR3 in DNA: TGCAGTGCCATTAGCGGGAAGGAACGGTATGAGCAGTTCTTC. Encoded protein: CSAISGKERYEQFF.

The chain carries TRBV7-2 and TRBJ1-3, with no clear D. CDR3 length equals 15 residues. The ends were cut back, 1 base at V and 5 bases at J, with 12 bases in the middle. CDR1 SGHTA and CDR2 FQGNSA come from the germline V gene. The CDR3 DNA reads as TGTGCCAGCAGCTTAGTTGAGGGAGGCAGAAACACCATATATTTT. Its translation: CASSLVEGGRNTIYF.

The chain uses TRBV6-2 or TRBV6-3 and TRBJ2-1; D is unresolved. V lost 0 bases, J lost 3 bases, and 6 bases lay in between. The CDR3 consists of 14 residues. Germline-derived CDR1 and CDR2 are MNHEY and SVGEGT. CDR3 sequence (DNA): TGTGCCAGCAGTTACTCGACGAACTACAATGAGCAGTTCTTC. Translation: CASSYSTNYNEQFF.

This rearrangement joins TRBV20-1 to TRBJ2-1, with 10 bases matching TRBD2. Trimming cost V 6 bases and J 8 bases; bases outside gene matches: 10. The CDR3 sequence is 14 residues long. Germline V gene sequence: CDR1 DFQATT, CDR2 SNEGSKA (reference sequence). Here the CDR3 reads CSARGLAGEDEQFF. As DNA, the CDR3 is TGCAGTGCCAGGGGGCTAGCGGGAGAGGATGAGCAGTTCTTC.

The CDR3 DNA reads as TGTGCCAGCAGTCAGGGTGCCTACCCTAGCGTCCTGACTTTC. It translates to CASSQGAYPSVLTF. This rearrangement joins TRBV6-4 to TRBJ2-6, with D possibly matching TRBD1 (5 bases). The CDR3 is 14 amino acids. In germline, CDR1 is MRHNA, CDR2 SNTAGT. The ends were cut back, 5 bases at V and 12 bases at J, with 17 bases in the middle.

The rearrangement uses TRBV6-5 and TRBJ1-2, with D maybe TRBD1 (5 bases). V lost 4 bases, J lost 4 bases, and 16 bases lay in between. This CDR3 has 15 amino acids. Looked up from germline, CDR1 is MNHEY and CDR2 is SVGAGI. CDR3 protein: CASSFTGLPLYGYTF. CDR3 DNA: TGTGCCAGCAGTTTCACAGGCTTACCCCTCTATGGCTACACCTTC.